The 32 T cell receptor beta chains below come from one sample, sequenced in a study of blood T cell repertoires in COVID-19. Using immunoSEQ multiplex PCR, the repertoire was profiled, and TCRdb retains in-frame clones only, with some absent. The table includes over 130,000 clones, 75% to 80% detected once. Sequencing was done on a sample of PBMCs or T cells enriched from blood (not recorded which). Receptors were obtained from a woman aged 45 to 65 who had recovered from COVID-19.

V is TRBV14 and J is TRBJ1-6; 7 bases match TRBD1. The junction had 6 bases not matched to a gene; V was cut back by 3 bases and J by 7 bases. This CDR3 region has 15 residues. The germline gives CDR1 SGHDN, CDR2 FVKESK. The CDR3 coding sequence is TGTGCCAGCAGCCACTTCGACAGGGACAATTCACCCCTCCACTTT. It specifies CASSHFDRDNSPLHF.

This clone was picked up one time. The chain joins TRBV3-1 (or the pseudogene TRBV3-2) to TRBJ1-2, with 12 positions matching TRBD1. V lost 4 bases and J lost 7; bases outside the gene matches: 4. This CDR3 region has 14 residues. In germline, CDR1 is LGHDT, CDR2 YNNKEL (reference sequence). The CDR3 nucleotides read TGTGCCAGCAGCCCACGGGACAGGGGGCCTGGCTACACCTTC. Protein sequence: CASSPRDRGPGYTF.

The chain employs TRBV28 and TRBJ2-5, with a weak D call TRBD2 (6 bases). V lost 3 bases, J lost 7 bases, and 21 bases lay in between. Germline V lookup: CDR1 MDHEN, CDR2 SYDVKM. The CDR3 has 16 amino acids. CDR3 sequence: CASSFPGGSGLGTQYF. In DNA, the CDR3 is TGTGCCAGCAGTTTCCCAGGAGGGTCGGGACTTGGGACCCAGTACTTC.

The J gene is TRBJ1-2, the V gene TRBV7-8; no firm D call. The CDR3 contains 15 residues. Germline V gives CDR1 SGHVS, CDR2 FQNEAQ. V gave up 1 base and J gave up 4 bases, with 13 bases separating them. The DNA for the CDR3 is TGTGCCAGCAGCTTAGGAGAGGAACGGGGCTATGGCTACACCTTC. Translation: CASSLGEERGYGYTF.

CDR3 coding DNA: TGTGCCAGCAGCTATACAGGGAGTCAGGACACTGAAGCTTTCTTT. Translated: CASSYTGSQDTEAFF. The rearrangement joins TRBV11-2 to TRBJ1-1; the D gene is possibly TRBD1 (6 bases). Per germline, CDR1 SGHAT and CDR2 FQNNGV. This CDR3 spans 15 amino acids. Trimming stripped 4 bases from V and 3 bases from J, with 15 bases between.

The chain combines TRBV7-8 with TRBJ1-5; D is possibly TRBD1 (6 bases). V shed 3 bases and J shed 3 bases, with 9 bases lying between them. The CDR3 runs 14 residues. CDR1 and CDR2 (germline): SGHVS, FQNEAQ. In DNA, the CDR3 is TGTGCCAGCAGCTTGGACAGATCCAATCAGCCCCAGCATTTT. It yields the protein CASSLDRSNQPQHF. Complete variable domain (other parts from reference TRBV7-8 and TRBJ1-5): GAGVSQSPRYKVAKRGQDVALRCDPISGHVSLFWYQQALGQGPEFLTYFQNEAQLDKSGLPSDRFFAERPEGSVSTLKIQRTQQEDSAVYLCASSLDRSNQPQHFGDGTRLSIL.

This chain links TRBV2 with TRBJ2-1, with 9 bases that match TRBD2. The CDR3 covers 15 residues. Germline assignment: CDR1 SNHLY and CDR2 FYNNEI. V shed 7 bases, J shed 7 bases, and the junction held 11 bases outside the gene matches. The CDR3 protein is CASIYSGGLRNEQFF. CDR3 sequence (DNA): TGTGCCAGCATTTATAGCGGGGGACTTCGGAATGAGCAGTTCTTC.

This clone was seen many times. The genes are TRBV4-2 and TRBJ2-5; D perhaps matches TRBD1 (5 bases). The ends were cut back, 4 bases at V and 5 bases at J, with 11 bases in the middle. The CDR3 sequence is 13 residues long. Germline CDR1 is LGHNA and CDR2 is YNFKEQ. CDR3 residues: CASSLGRGETQYF. CDR3 nucleotides: TGTGCCAGCAGCCTGGGAAGGGGCGAGACCCAGTACTTC.

The genes are TRBV5-6 and TRBJ2-3; tentative D call: TRBD2 (6 bases). V lost 2 bases and J lost 0, with 16 bases in between. CDR3 length: 17 residues. CDR1 and CDR2 (germline): SGHDT, YYEEEE. The CDR3 sequence is CASSFRPSGRSTDTQYF. Written as DNA, the CDR3 is TGTGCCAGCAGCTTTCGTCCCAGCGGGCGGAGCACAGATACGCAGTATTTT.

This sequence joins TRBV10-3 and TRBJ2-7, with 12 bases that match TRBD2. Unmatched junction bases numbered 1, after V lost 6 bases and J lost 1 base. Germline CDR1 is ENHRY and CDR2 is SYGVKD. CDR3 size: 14 residues. Written as DNA, the CDR3 is TGTGCCATCAGCGGACTAGCGGGGTCCTACGAGCAGTACTTC. This translates into CAISGLAGSYEQYF.

This rearrangement joins TRBV19 to TRBJ2-5; a weak D match, TRBD2 (6 bases). This CDR3 is 16 amino acids long. Germline CDR1 reads LNHDA; CDR2 reads SQIVND (reference sequence). Trimming left V 5 bases short and J 2 bases short, with 18 bases between. The CDR3 here is CASSPRDFFFQETQYF. CDR3 in DNA: TGTGCCAGTAGTCCTCGGGACTTCTTTTTTCAAGAGACCCAGTACTTC.

This clone was seen more than once but under ten times. This chain joins TRBV7-3 and TRBJ1-6; 7 bases map to TRBD1. The V gene end was trimmed by 2 bases and the J gene end by 10 bases; junction bases not matched to a gene: 2. This CDR3 contains 13 residues. Germline lookup yields CDR1 SGHTA and CDR2 FQGTGA. This CDR3 reads CASSLGDRSPLHF. The CDR3 DNA reads TGTGCCAGCAGCTTAGGGGACAGATCACCCCTCCACTTT.

This chain joins TRBV9 and TRBJ1-2; tentatively, D is TRBD1 (6 bases). Germline V CDR1 and CDR2: SGDLS, YYNGEE. The V end was cut by 3 bases, the J end by 8 bases, with 11 bases between. This CDR3 spans 12 amino acids. CDR3 bases: TGTGCCAGCAGCGGACAGGCTGGCGGCTACACCTTC. As protein: CASSGQAGGYTF.

The chain is built from TRBV7-6 and TRBJ2-7, with TRBD2 matching over 8 bases. The length of the CDR3 is 14 residues. V lost 5 bases, J lost 1 base, and 4 bases stayed unmatched. The V gene's germline CDR1 is SGHVS and CDR2 FNYEAQ. CDR3 residues: CASSPTGGSYEQYF. CDR3 coding DNA: TGTGCCAGCAGCCCTACGGGAGGGTCCTACGAGCAGTACTTC.

This rearrangement joins TRBV28 to TRBJ2-7; no reliable D call. The ends were cut back, 5 bases at V and 7 bases at J, with 6 bases in the middle. CDR1 is MDHEN and CDR2 is SYDVKM in the germline V gene. This CDR3 comprises 10 residues. The chain's CDR3 is CASSQMEQYF. CDR3 in DNA: TGTGCCAGCAGTCAGATGGAGCAGTACTTC.

This sequence joins TRBV11-3 and TRBJ2-3, with D possibly being TRBD2 (5 bases). Deletions cut 1 base from V and 5 bases from J, with 10 bases between. CDR3 length: 14 residues. The germline CDR1 and CDR2 sequences are SGHNT and YENEEA. The CDR3 sequence is CASSLVPGKDTQYF. The DNA of the CDR3 is TGTGCCAGCAGCTTAGTGCCGGGAAAAGATACGCAGTATTTT.

This chain connects TRBV10-3 to TRBJ1-5; TRBD1 agrees at 9 bases. The J segment lost 5 bases and the V segment lost 10 bases, leaving 6 bases of the junction unmatched. CDR1 ENHRY and CDR2 SYGVKD come from the germline V gene. This CDR3 spans 13 amino acids. CDR3 in amino acids: CATRTGEHQPQHF. The CDR3 DNA reads TGTGCCACGAGGACAGGGGAGCATCAGCCCCAGCATTTT.

The chain carries TRBV7-9 and TRBJ2-3; 11 bases map to TRBD2. Trimming removed 3 bases from V and 2 bases from J; junction bases left unmatched: 4. The CDR3 length is 16 residues. Germline V gene lookup returns CDR1 SEHNR and CDR2 FQNEAQ (reference sequence). The CDR3 nucleotides are TGTGCCAGCAGCTTTCTAGCGGGAGGCACCACAGATACGCAGTATTTT. Translation gives CASSFLAGGTTDTQYF. The full variable domain, its missing parts supplied by reference TRBV7-9 and TRBJ2-3, is DTGVSQNPRHKITKRGQNVTFRCDPISEHNRLYWYRQTLGQGPEFLTYFQNEAQLEKSRLLSDRFSAERPKGSFSTLEIQRTEQGDSAMYLCASSFLAGGTTDTQYFGPGTRLTVL.

This clone is a singleton in its sample. The J gene is TRBJ2-2, the V gene TRBV9; D is unresolved. Trimming pared 2 bases from V and 4 bases from J, leaving 12 bases between. This CDR3 comprises 15 residues. The germline V gene encodes CDR1 SGDLS and CDR2 YYNGEE. The CDR3 reads CASSVGPATTGELFF. Here the CDR3 DNA reads TGTGCCAGCAGCGTGGGCCCCGCCACCACCGGGGAGCTGTTTTTT.

The chain employs TRBV14 and TRBJ2-7; 8 bases agree with TRBD1. This CDR3 spans 13 amino acids. Germline V gene lookup returns CDR1 SGHDN and CDR2 FVKESK. Unmatched junction bases numbered 4, after V lost 4 bases and J lost 5 bases. The CDR3 sequence: CASSLDRGNEQYF. The CDR3 nucleotides read TGTGCCAGCAGCCTCGACAGGGGCAACGAGCAGTACTTC.

The chain recombines TRBV19 with TRBJ1-2; 8 positions match TRBD1. This CDR3 spans 14 amino acids. With V trimmed by 4 bases and J by 7 bases, 8 bases remained unmatched. Germline loops: CDR1 LNHDA, CDR2 SQIVND (reference sequence). The CDR3 region has the DNA TGTGCCAGTAGTAGGAACAGGGGGGAAAGTGGCTACACCTTC. Translating gives CASSRNRGESGYTF.

The rearrangement joins TRBV7-3 to TRBJ2-7; 7 positions agree with TRBD1. The CDR3 runs 14 residues. Germline loops: CDR1 SGHTA, CDR2 FQGTGA. V lost 5 bases, J lost 2 bases, and 6 bases stayed unmatched. CDR3 in DNA: TGTGCCAGCAGCGTGGGGCAGGGGGCCTACGAGCAGTACTTC. It translates to CASSVGQGAYEQYF.

The V and J genes are TRBV19 and TRBJ1-2; 9 bases align to TRBD1. In germline, CDR1 is LNHDA, CDR2 SQIVND (reference sequence). After removal of 5 bases from V and 3 bases from J, the junction contained 4 bases not matched to a gene. The CDR3 has 14 residues. Written as DNA, the CDR3 is TGTGCCAGTAGTCCGGGACAGGGAGACTATGGCTACACCTTC. Its protein product is CASSPGQGDYGYTF. The whole variable domain, filled in from reference TRBV19 and TRBJ1-2, reads DGGITQSPKYLFRKEGQNVTLSCEQNLNHDAMYWYRQDPGQGLRLIYYSQIVNDFQKGDIAEGYSVSREKKESFPLTVTSAQKNPTAFYLCASSPGQGDYGYTFGSGTRLTVV.

The chain is built from TRBV19 and TRBJ1-2; D might be TRBD1 (5 bases). Trimming removed 0 bases from V and 5 bases from J, with 7 bases in between. This CDR3 has 13 residues. Germline CDR1 and CDR2: LNHDA and SQIVND (reference sequence). The DNA for the CDR3 is TGTGCCAGTAGTATAGACGACAGTTATGGCTACACCTTC. Its protein is CASSIDDSYGYTF.

V usage is TRBV5-1 and J usage is TRBJ1-4, with 9 bases aligning to TRBD1. The germline V gene has CDR1 SGHRS and CDR2 YFSETQ. The CDR3 runs to 15 residues. V lost 4 bases to trimming and J lost 4 bases; unmatched junction nucleotides: 5. For the CDR3, the DNA is TGCGCCAGCAGCCCCACGGACAGGGGTAATGAAAAACTGTTTTTT. It yields the protein CASSPTDRGNEKLFF. The full variable domain, its missing parts supplied by reference TRBV5-1 and TRBJ1-4, is KAGVTQTPRYLIKTRGQQVTLSCSPISGHRSVSWYQQTPGQGLQFLFEYFSETQRNKGNFPGRFSGRQFSNSRSEMNVSTLELGDSALYLCASSPTDRGNEKLFFGSGTQLSVL.

The J gene is TRBJ2-1, the V gene TRBV4-1, with TRBD1 matching over 10 bases. The CDR3 has 12 residues. The J segment lost 14 bases and the V segment lost 3 bases, leaving 4 bases of the junction unmatched. Germline assignment: CDR1 MGHRA and CDR2 YSYEKL. CDR3 protein: CASSHATGGKFF. The CDR3 nucleotides are TGCGCCAGCAGCCATGCGACAGGGGGCAAGTTCTTC.

Only a few counts were recorded for this clone. The V call is TRBV10-1, the J call TRBJ2-5; TRBD2 agrees at 9 bases. The V gene's germline CDR1 is WNHNN and CDR2 SYGVQD (reference sequence). This CDR3 is built from 16 residues. The ends lost 3 bases at V and 7 bases at J; junction bases unmatched: 12. The CDR3 region has the DNA TGCGCCAGCAGTGAATTCCCTACTAGCGGGCCCACGACCCAGTACTTC. As protein: CASSEFPTSGPTTQYF.

CDR3 bases: TGTGCCAGTAGTACCTACGGACAGAGCTCTGGGGCCAACGTCCTGACTTTC. Encoded protein: CASSTYGQSSGANVLTF. The gene calls are TRBV19 and TRBJ2-6, with D tentatively TRBD1 (6 bases). With 4 bases removed from V and 0 bases from J, the gap between germline ends came to 13 bases. The CDR3 length is 17 residues. Germline assignment: CDR1 LNHDA and CDR2 SQIVND (reference sequence).

The V call is TRBV9, the J call TRBJ2-7, with 12 bases fitting TRBD2. Germline lookup yields CDR1 SGDLS and CDR2 YYNGEE. The CDR3 contains 14 residues. The junction had 0 bases not matched to a gene; V was cut back by 2 bases and J by 3 bases. CDR3 nucleotides: TGTGCCAGCAGCGTGACTAGCGGGAGCTACGAGCAGTACTTC. This translates into CASSVTSGSYEQYF.

This clone is medium-sized within its sample. The chain recombines TRBV6-5 with TRBJ1-1, with D possibly matching TRBD1 (5 bases). The germline CDR1 and CDR2 sequences are MNHEY and SVGAGI. The CDR3 spans 12 residues. Trimming took off 5 bases at V and 3 bases at J, with 7 bases between the two ends. The CDR3, as DNA: TGTGCCAGCAGTCAGGGTTACACTGAAGCTTTCTTT. Encoded protein: CASSQGYTEAFF.

The rearrangement links TRBV3-1 (or the pseudogene TRBV3-2) to TRBJ1-2; D not certain. Trimming cost V 0 bases and J 5 bases, with 10 bases left between them. CDR1 is LGHDT, CDR2 YNNKEL, per germline (reference sequence). The CDR3 is 14 amino acids. The CDR3 loop is CASSQDLVRYGYTF. The CDR3 DNA is TGTGCCAGCAGCCAAGATCTCGTGCGGTATGGCTACACCTTC.

The V call is TRBV5-6, the J call TRBJ1-6, with no clear D. The germline V gene has CDR1 SGHDT and CDR2 YYEEEE. V shed 4 bases and J shed 7 bases, with 15 bases lying between them. The CDR3 runs to 15 residues. The CDR3 region is CASSPEGLRNSPLHF. CDR3 DNA: TGTGCCAGCAGCCCGGAGGGTCTCCGGAATTCACCCCTCCACTTT.